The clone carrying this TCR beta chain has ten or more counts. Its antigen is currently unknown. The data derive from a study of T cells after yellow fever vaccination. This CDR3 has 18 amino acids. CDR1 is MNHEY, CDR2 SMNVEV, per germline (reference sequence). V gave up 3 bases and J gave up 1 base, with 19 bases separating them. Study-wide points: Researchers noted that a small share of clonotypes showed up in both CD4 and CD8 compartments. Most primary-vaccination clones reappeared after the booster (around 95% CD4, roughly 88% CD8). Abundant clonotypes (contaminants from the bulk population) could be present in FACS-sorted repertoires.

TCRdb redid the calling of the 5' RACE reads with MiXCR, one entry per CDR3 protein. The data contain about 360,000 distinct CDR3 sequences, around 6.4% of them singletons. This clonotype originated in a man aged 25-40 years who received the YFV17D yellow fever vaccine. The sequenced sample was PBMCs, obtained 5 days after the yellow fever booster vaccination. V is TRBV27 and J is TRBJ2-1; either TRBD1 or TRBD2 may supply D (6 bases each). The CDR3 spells CASSLYRRVGGSYNEQFF. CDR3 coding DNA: TGTGCCAGCAGTTTGTATCGCAGGGTAGGGGGGTCCTACAATGAGCAGTTCTTC.